Detailed here is one TCR beta chain. The target of this receptor is not known. Per-base qualities were not stored, and no clone one base away is much larger. Whole blood was collected in K2EDTA tubes by collaborating institutions according to the institutions' own protocols. Collaborator samples were shipped for TCRbeta analysis as frozen whole blood, isolated PBMCs, or DNA extracted from either sample type. The sample originates from a study of blood T cell repertoires in COVID-19 (TCRdb year 2020). Study-level background: Samples from collaborators originated in the United States, Italy and Spain and spanned both the acute and convalescent phases of COVID-19. The repertoires were released in a freely available public database intended as a resource for research on the immune response to SARS-CoV-2. Samples came from the ongoing ImmuneRACE study (first 160 participants) plus 1,254 subjects from 6 global collaborators. Deeply sampled blood TCRbeta repertoires from subjects exposed to, actively infected with, or recovered from COVID-19 were included in the dataset. Sample metadata almost always included a de-identified subject ID, COVID-19 status, age in years and sex. The prospective study material was composed of cDNA or gDNA derived from T cells, B-cell-depleted T cells, or PBMCs. Where HLA class I and class II types were available, the types were taken from metadata supplied by the sample provider, not from assay-based typing.

TCRbeta CDR3 regions were amplified from genomic DNA using the immunoSEQ Assay, a bias-controlled multiplex PCR. Per the source publication's procedure: Within the assay, amplification of reference gene primers was used to estimate how many nucleated cells each sample contained. Sequence reads were collapsed and filtered to measure the absolute abundance of every unique TCRbeta CDR3 rearrangement. For each sample, productive Simpson clonality was calculated as the square root of Simpson's diversity index over productive rearrangements. What TCRdb holds here is the immuneACCESS table cut down to in-frame rearrangements. Part of the clones is not present; checked against another copy, under half of the missing clones reflect an unresolved V gene, and the others are unexplained. V and J calls and clone size are as listed in that table; D and trimming were resolved from the DNA. This sample comprises some 150,000 clones, approximately 90% of them detected only once. Roughly 7.3% of the sample rests with the top ten.

Study-level results and caveats: How much clinical and demographic metadata was included differed by source and by participant, and the metadata was provided uncurated.

Measured from the cysteine to the phenylalanine, the CDR3 is 14 residues long. This entry keeps only the CDR3 DNA: 42 bases, framed from base 1. V loses 2 bases, J loses 11 bases, and the germline ends lie 19 bases apart. The germline V gene sets CDR1 to MNHEY and CDR2 to SVGEGT. The sequenced sample was peripheral blood. The chain is assembled from TRBV6-2 or TRBV6-3 and TRBJ2-7, and perhaps TRBD1 as D gene, on 5 matching bases. The receptor was derived from a woman of 80 years or more in a cohort sampled during active or convalescent COVID-19. The nucleotide sequence reads TGTGCCAGCAGTTACCCAAGGAATCGCCAAGGGGAGTACTTC. The encoded protein is CASSYPRNRQGEYF.